The 25 T cell receptor beta chains in this list originate from one sample, sequenced in a study of metastatic and nonmetastatic thyroid tumors. With MiXCR, TCRdb reprocessed the PCR reads. The repertoire holds about 41,000 clones, roughly a quarter seen once, with about 14% in the top ten. All patients were untreated before thyroid surgery. Sequenced material: tumor tissue. The receptors stem from a female donor with papillary thyroid cancer or a benign thyroid nodule (not recorded which). Some clones in this sample may be carry-over from other donors' samples.

This clone showed up just a few times. The genes are TRBV5-1 and TRBJ1-1, with a weak D call TRBD1 (5 bases). The CDR3 sequence is 15 residues long. The germline CDR1 and CDR2 sequences are SGHRS and YFSETQ. Trimming took 2 bases from V and 1 from J, leaving 12 bases between them. CDR3 in amino acids: CASSLGDGANTEAFF. The CDR3 nucleotides read TGCGCCAGCAGCTTAGGGGATGGGGCGAACACTGAAGCTTTCTTT.

In this sample, this clone turned up many times. The germline gene is not matched at one end of the junction; a read error may be the cause. This rearrangement joins TRBV6-5 to TRBJ2-7; TRBD1 is a possible D gene (7 bases). The CDR3 consists of 15 residues. Germline V CDR1 and CDR2: MNHEY, SVGAGI. As DNA, the CDR3 is TGTGCCAGCAGTTACTCCAGGGGGGCCAACTACGAGCAGCACTTC. Protein sequence: CASSYSRGANYEQHF.

This clone has at least ten counts. This chain connects TRBV5-1 to TRBJ2-1; 8 positions agree with TRBD2. J gave up 3 bases and V 3 bases, and 5 bases lay outside the gene matches. Per the germline V gene, CDR1 is SGHRS and CDR2 is YFSETQ. This CDR3 contains 15 residues. The CDR3: CASSSYTSGYNEQFF. The DNA for the CDR3 is TGCGCCAGCAGCTCGTATACTAGCGGCTACAATGAGCAGTTCTTC.

This clone was seen repeatedly, ten times or more. This chain links TRBV6-2 or TRBV6-3 with TRBJ1-6; 8 bases agree with TRBD1. The CDR3 runs to 14 residues. The germline V gene encodes CDR1 MNHEY and CDR2 SVGEGT. V lost 4 bases and J lost 10; bases outside the gene matches: 6. CDR3 in amino acids: CASSLTGEHSPLHF. DNA of the CDR3: TGTGCCAGCAGTTTGACAGGGGAACACTCACCCCTCCACTTT.

This clone was seen a few times. This could be a read error, since a much larger clone is one nucleotide away. The sample has other DNA sequences that encode this CDR3 too. As DNA, the CDR3 is TGCGCCAGCAGCCGAGAAAGACACTCTGGGGCCAACGTCCTGACTTTC. This translates into CASSRERHSGANVLTF. The V call is TRBV7-6, the J call TRBJ2-6; D is uncertain. The germline V gene encodes CDR1 SGHVS and CDR2 FNYEAQ. This CDR3 region has 16 residues.

In this sample, this clone turned up a few times. This chain links TRBV6-2 or TRBV6-3 with TRBJ2-7, with 11 bases matching TRBD2. CDR1 and CDR2 from the germline V gene are MNHEY and SVGEGT. J was trimmed by 2 bases and V by 0 bases; bases with no gene match: 6. The CDR3 runs to 17 residues. The CDR3 DNA sequence: TGTGCCAGCAGTTACTCACAGATAGCGGGAGGGCCCTACGAGCAGTACTTC. As protein: CASSYSQIAGGPYEQYF.

V gene TRBV2 combines with J gene TRBJ2-1; D is unclear. This CDR3 is built from 18 residues. Deletions cut 3 bases from V and 2 bases from J, with 20 bases between. From germline, CDR1 is SNHLY and CDR2 FYNNEI. The CDR3 loop is CASSEGGLRLSPYNEQFF. CDR3 DNA sequence: TGTGCCAGCAGTGAGGGCGGTCTCCGACTGAGCCCCTACAATGAGCAGTTCTTC.

This chain joins TRBV30 and TRBJ1-2; D gene uncertain. This CDR3 is 12 amino acids long. From germline, CDR1 is GTSNPN and CDR2 SVGIG (reference sequence). Trimming removed 1 base at V and 5 bases at J, with 8 bases between. CDR3 residues: CAWSADGYGYTF. CDR3 DNA sequence: TGTGCCTGGAGTGCGGACGGTTATGGCTACACCTTC.

This chain links TRBV7-2 with TRBJ2-7; possible D gene TRBD2, 6 bases. The length of the CDR3 is 14 residues. The V end was cut by 2 bases, the J end by 3 bases, with 11 bases between. Per germline, CDR1 SGHTA and CDR2 FQGNSA. Here the CDR3 DNA reads TGTGCCAGCAGCTTATTCCGGGAGTTCTACGAGCAGTACTTC. This translates into CASSLFREFYEQYF.

This clone was detected ten times or more. Distinct nucleotide sequences in the sample also encode this CDR3. The chain employs TRBV20-1 and TRBJ1-1; D possibly corresponds to TRBD1 (6 bases). V gave up 4 bases and J gave up 5 bases, with 11 bases separating them. CDR3 length: 12 residues. Germline V gives CDR1 DFQATT, CDR2 SNEGSKA (reference sequence). The CDR3 here is CSATGARTEAFF. CDR3 in DNA: TGCAGTGCTACAGGGGCGAGAACTGAAGCTTTCTTT.

This clone showed up just a few times. J is TRBJ2-7 and V is TRBV12-3 or TRBV12-4, with D unresolved. Trimming removed 3 bases at V and 3 bases at J, with 12 bases between. There are 14 residues in the CDR3. The CDR3, as DNA: TGTGCCAGCAGTTTTTCTAGGACGGTCTACGAGCAGTACTTC. It yields the protein CASSFSRTVYEQYF.

The chain uses TRBV12-3 or TRBV12-4 and TRBJ2-1; D may be TRBD1 (5 bases). Trimming removed 6 bases from V and 6 bases from J, with 21 bases in between. CDR3 length: 16 amino acids. CDR3 sequence: CASSLPGQGLINEQFF. CDR3 DNA: TGTGCCAGCAGCCTTCCAGGGCAGGGCCTGATCAATGAGCAGTTCTTC.

The chain is built from TRBV3-1 and TRBJ2-7, with D possibly matching TRBD2 (5 bases). CDR3 length equals 14 residues. Germline V gene lookup returns CDR1 LGHDT and CDR2 YNNKEL (reference sequence). The V gene lost 0 bases and the J gene lost 4 bases, with 10 bases spanning the gap. The CDR3 sequence: CASSQDPGSYEQYF. CDR3 nucleotide sequence: TGTGCCAGCAGCCAAGATCCGGGATCGTACGAGCAGTACTTC.

The chain carries TRBV12-5 and TRBJ1-1; TRBD1 might be the D (6 bases). CDR3 size: 13 residues. Trimming removed 7 bases at V and 4 bases at J, with 13 bases between. Per germline, CDR1 LGHNT and CDR2 FRNRAP. The CDR3 bases are TGTGCTAGTGCCTCACAGGGTACCACTGAAGCTTTCTTT. Residues: CASASQGTTEAFF.

The sample holds many counts of this clone. The V call is TRBV9, the J call TRBJ2-6, with TRBD1 matching over 7 bases. Germline V gene data show CDR1 as SGDLS and CDR2 as YYNGEE. J gave up 0 bases and V 4 bases, and 7 bases lay outside the gene matches. The CDR3 length is 17 residues. DNA for the CDR3: TGTGCCAGCAGCCCACAGGGGCTTAGCTCTGGGGCCAACGTCCTGACTTTC. Translated: CASSPQGLSSGANVLTF.

This clone has at least ten counts. This sequence joins TRBV11-2 and TRBJ1-2; no definite D call. This CDR3 comprises 15 residues. Germline V gives CDR1 SGHAT, CDR2 FQNNGV. The V gene lost 5 bases and the J gene lost 1 base, with 14 bases spanning the gap. The CDR3 loop is CASSAGLDFNYGYTF. The DNA for the CDR3 is TGTGCCAGCAGCGCCGGGTTGGACTTTAACTATGGCTACACCTTC.

There are many counts of this clone. This could be a read error, since a much larger clone is one nucleotide away. This chain uses TRBV6-1 with TRBJ1-2; D gene ambiguous. Per the germline V gene, CDR1 is MNHNS and CDR2 is SASEGT. The CDR3 spans 13 residues. Trimming removed 5 bases at V and 4 bases at J, with 11 bases between. The CDR3: CASSNTGRYGYTF. As DNA, the CDR3 is TGTGCCAGCAGTAACACCGGGCGCTATGGCTACACCTTC.

By proportion, this clone is medium-sized. This sequence joins TRBV5-5 and TRBJ1-3; 9 bases align to TRBD1. Germline loops: CDR1 SGHKS, CDR2 YYEKEE (reference sequence). There are 15 residues in the CDR3. J lost 8 bases, V lost 0 bases, and 6 bases had no gene match. This CDR3 reads CASSLAGTGMYTIYF. CDR3 sequence (DNA): TGTGCCAGCAGCTTGGCCGGGACAGGGATGTACACCATATATTTT.

The chain joins TRBV6-1 to TRBJ2-7, with D perhaps TRBD1 (5 bases). CDR3 length: 15 residues. CDR1 and CDR2 (germline): MNHNS, SASEGT. V lost 8 bases to trimming and J lost 3 bases, with 20 bases between them. In DNA form, the CDR3 reads TGTGCCAGCCCCATCGCAGGGTTGGCGAACTACGAGCAGTACTTC. It is translated as CASPIAGLANYEQYF.

This clone was seen a few times. A much larger clone is a single base away; this may be a read error. The sample carries other DNA sequences with the same CDR3. This chain uses TRBV19 with TRBJ1-1; D call uncertain. Germline V gene lookup returns CDR1 LNHDA and CDR2 SQIVND (reference sequence). V was pared by 7 bases and J by 11 bases, with 20 bases between. The CDR3 spans 13 residues. The CDR3: CASTFRQPHEAFF. CDR3 coding DNA: TGTGCCAGTACCTTCAGGCAGCCCCACGAGGCTTTCTTT.

This clone was seen at least ten times. The chain uses TRBV20-1 and TRBJ1-1; D unresolved. Looked up from germline, CDR1 is DFQATT and CDR2 is SNEGSKA (reference sequence). The CDR3 sequence is 14 residues long. V shed 4 bases and J shed 0 bases, with 12 bases lying between them. The CDR3 DNA reads as TGCAGTGCTAAGCTAACATTCGTGAACACTGAAGCTTTCTTT. Protein sequence: CSAKLTFVNTEAFF.

The genes are TRBV9 and TRBJ2-2, with a tentative D call TRBD1 (6 bases). The CDR3 contains 17 residues. Trimming left V 2 bases short and J 5 bases short, with 19 bases between. Germline CDR1 and CDR2: SGDLS and YYNGEE. CDR3 region: CASSVSPTGVRTGELFF. CDR3 nucleotides: TGTGCCAGCAGCGTTTCGCCGACAGGCGTAAGGACCGGGGAGCTGTTTTTT.

This sequence joins TRBV11-1 and TRBJ1-1; 9 bases match TRBD1. V lost 6 bases, J lost 4 bases, and 12 bases stayed unmatched. In germline, CDR1 is SGHAT, CDR2 FQDESV (reference sequence). CDR3 size: 16 residues. CDR3 loop: CASRIDRGVLSTEAFF. The CDR3, as DNA: TGTGCCAGCAGGATCGACAGGGGGGTTTTAAGCACTGAAGCTTTCTTT.

There are a few counts of this clone. The chain carries TRBV6-1 and TRBJ1-2; D gene unclear. The CDR3 is made up of 13 amino acids. V was trimmed by 6 bases and J by 8 bases, leaving 16 bases between them. CDR1 and CDR2 from the germline V gene are MNHNS and SASEGT. This chain's CDR3 is CASSGWGSGGYTF. DNA of the CDR3: TGTGCCAGCAGCGGGTGGGGATCGGGCGGCTACACCTTC.

Note on this clone: Since no conserved phenylalanine or tryptophan closes the CDR3, a read error is the likely cause. The J gene is TRBJ2-3, the V gene TRBV10-1; possibly TRBD1 for D (5 bases). V dropped 7 bases and J dropped 3 bases, with 14 bases sitting between them. The germline CDR1 and CDR2 sequences are WNHNN and SYGVQD (reference sequence). This CDR3 contains 14 residues. DNA for the CDR3: TGCGCCAGCAACCGGTGGGGCGCGACAGATACGCAGTATCTT. Amino acids: CASNRWGATDTQYL.